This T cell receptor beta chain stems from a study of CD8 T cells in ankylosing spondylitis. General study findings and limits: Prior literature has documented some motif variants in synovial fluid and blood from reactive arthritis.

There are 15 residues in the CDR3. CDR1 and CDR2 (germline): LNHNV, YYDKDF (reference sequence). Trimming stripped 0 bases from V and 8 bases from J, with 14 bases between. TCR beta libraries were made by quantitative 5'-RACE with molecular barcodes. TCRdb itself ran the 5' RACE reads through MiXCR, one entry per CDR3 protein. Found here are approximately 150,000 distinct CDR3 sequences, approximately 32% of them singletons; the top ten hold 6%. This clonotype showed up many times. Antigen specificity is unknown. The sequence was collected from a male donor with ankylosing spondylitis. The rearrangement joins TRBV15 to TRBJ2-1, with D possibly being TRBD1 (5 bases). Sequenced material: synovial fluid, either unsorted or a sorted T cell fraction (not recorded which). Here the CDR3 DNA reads TGTGCCACCAGCAGAGATGGACATGATTTCGATGAGCAGTTCTTC. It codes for CATSRDGHDFDEQFF.